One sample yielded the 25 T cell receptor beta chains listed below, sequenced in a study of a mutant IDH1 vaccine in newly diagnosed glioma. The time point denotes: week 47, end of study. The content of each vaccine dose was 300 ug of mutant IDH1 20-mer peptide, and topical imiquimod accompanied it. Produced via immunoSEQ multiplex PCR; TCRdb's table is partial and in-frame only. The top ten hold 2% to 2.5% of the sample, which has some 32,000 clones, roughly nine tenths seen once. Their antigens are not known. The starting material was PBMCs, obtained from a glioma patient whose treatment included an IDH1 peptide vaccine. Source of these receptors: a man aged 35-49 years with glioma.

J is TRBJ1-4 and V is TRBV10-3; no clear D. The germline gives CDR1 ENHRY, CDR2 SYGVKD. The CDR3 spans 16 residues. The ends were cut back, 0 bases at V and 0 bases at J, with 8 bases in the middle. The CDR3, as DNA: TGTGCCATCAGTGAGTCTTCTGGAGCAACTAATGAAAAACTGTTTTTT. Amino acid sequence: CAISESSGATNEKLFF.

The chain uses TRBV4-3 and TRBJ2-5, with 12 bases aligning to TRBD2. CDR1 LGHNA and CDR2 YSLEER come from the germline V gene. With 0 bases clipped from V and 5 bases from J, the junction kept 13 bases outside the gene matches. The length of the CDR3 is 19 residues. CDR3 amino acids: CASSQDLLAGGSWWETQYF. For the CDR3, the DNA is TGCGCCAGCAGCCAAGATCTGCTAGCGGGGGGGTCCTGGTGGGAGACCCAGTACTTC.

The CDR3 nucleotides are TGTGCCAGAGAAGATCGGGATGAAAAACTGTTTTTT. It translates to CAREDRDEKLFF. V and J are TRBV2 and TRBJ1-4, with D uncertain. The V and J ends lost 9 bases and 6 bases respectively, with 11 bases between them. The length of the CDR3 is 12 residues. Per germline, CDR1 SNHLY and CDR2 FYNNEI.

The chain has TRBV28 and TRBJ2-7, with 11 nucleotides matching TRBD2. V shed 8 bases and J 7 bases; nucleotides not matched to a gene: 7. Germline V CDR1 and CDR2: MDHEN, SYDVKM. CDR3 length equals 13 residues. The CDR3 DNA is TGTGCCAGCCGTCGACTAGCGGGACGGGAGCAGTACTTC. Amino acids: CASRRLAGREQYF.

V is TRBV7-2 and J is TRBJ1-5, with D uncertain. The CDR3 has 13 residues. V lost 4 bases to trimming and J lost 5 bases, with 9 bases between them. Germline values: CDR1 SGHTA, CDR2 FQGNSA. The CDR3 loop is CASSWRTDQPQHF. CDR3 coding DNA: TGTGCCAGCAGCTGGAGGACGGATCAGCCCCAGCATTTT.

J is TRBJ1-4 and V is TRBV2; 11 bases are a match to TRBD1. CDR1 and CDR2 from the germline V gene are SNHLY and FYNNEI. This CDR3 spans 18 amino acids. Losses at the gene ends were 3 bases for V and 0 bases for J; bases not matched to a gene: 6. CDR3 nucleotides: TGTGCCAGCAGTGAGGGGACAGGGGGTATGGCAACTAATGAAAAACTGTTTTTT. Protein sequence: CASSEGTGGMATNEKLFF.

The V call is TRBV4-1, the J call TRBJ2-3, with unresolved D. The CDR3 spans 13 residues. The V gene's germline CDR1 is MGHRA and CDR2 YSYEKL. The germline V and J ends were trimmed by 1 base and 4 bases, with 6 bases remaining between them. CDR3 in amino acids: CASSQVLSDTQYF. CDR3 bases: TGCGCCAGCAGCCAAGTCCTGTCAGATACGCAGTATTTT.

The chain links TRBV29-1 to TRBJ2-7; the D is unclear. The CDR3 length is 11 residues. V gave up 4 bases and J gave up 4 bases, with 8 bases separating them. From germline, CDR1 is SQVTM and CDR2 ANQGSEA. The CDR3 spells CSVASEYEQYF. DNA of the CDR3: TGCAGCGTTGCGTCGGAATACGAGCAGTACTTC.

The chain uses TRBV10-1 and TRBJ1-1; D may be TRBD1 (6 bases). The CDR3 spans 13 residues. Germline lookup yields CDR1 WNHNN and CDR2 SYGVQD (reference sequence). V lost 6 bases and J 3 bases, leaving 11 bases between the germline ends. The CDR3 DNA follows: TGCGCCAGCAGCCGAAGACAGGACACTGAAGCTTTCTTT. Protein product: CASSRRQDTEAFF.

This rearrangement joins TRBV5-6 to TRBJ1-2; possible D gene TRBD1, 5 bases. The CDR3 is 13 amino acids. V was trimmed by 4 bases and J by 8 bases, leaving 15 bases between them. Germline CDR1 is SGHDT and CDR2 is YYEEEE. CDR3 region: CASSLRAGWGYTF. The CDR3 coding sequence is TGTGCCAGCAGCCTCAGGGCTGGGTGGGGCTACACCTTC.

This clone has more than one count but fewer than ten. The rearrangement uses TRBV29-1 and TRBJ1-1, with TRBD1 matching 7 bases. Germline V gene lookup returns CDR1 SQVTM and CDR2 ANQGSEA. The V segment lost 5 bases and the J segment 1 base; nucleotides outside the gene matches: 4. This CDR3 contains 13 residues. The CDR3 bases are TGCAGCGTTAGACAGGGCCAGAACACTGAAGCTTTCTTT. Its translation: CSVRQGQNTEAFF.

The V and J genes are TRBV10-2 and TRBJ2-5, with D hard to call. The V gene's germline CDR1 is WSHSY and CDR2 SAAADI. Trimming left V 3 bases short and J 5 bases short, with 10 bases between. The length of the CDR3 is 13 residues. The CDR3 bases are TGCGCCAGCAGTGATGCAGTGGGGGAGACCCAGTACTTC. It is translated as CASSDAVGETQYF.

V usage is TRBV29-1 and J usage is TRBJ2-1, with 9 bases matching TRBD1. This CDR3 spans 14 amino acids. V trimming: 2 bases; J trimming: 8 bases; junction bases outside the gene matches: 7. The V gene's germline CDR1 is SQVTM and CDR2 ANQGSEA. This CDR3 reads CSVEPGQGGDEQFF. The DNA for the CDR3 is TGCAGCGTTGAACCGGGACAGGGCGGGGATGAGCAGTTCTTC.

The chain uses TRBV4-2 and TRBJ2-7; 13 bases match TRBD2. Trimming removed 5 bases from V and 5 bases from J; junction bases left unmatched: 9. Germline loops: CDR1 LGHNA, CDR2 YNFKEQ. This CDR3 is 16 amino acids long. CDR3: CASSGRRLAGGDEQYF. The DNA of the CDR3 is TGTGCCAGCAGCGGTAGGCGACTAGCGGGAGGTGACGAGCAGTACTTC.

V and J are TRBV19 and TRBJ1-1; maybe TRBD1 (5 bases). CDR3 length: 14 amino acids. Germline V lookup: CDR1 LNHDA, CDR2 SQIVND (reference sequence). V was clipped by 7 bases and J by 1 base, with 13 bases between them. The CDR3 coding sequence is TGTGCCAGTATAGAGACAGAGAAGAACACTGAAGCTTTCTTT. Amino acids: CASIETEKNTEAFF.

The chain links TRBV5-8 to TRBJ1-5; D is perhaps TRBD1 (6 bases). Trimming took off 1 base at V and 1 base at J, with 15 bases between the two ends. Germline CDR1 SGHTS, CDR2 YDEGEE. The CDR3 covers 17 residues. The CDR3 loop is CASSLNFEGGSNQPQHF. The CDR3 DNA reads TGTGCCAGCAGCTTGAACTTCGAGGGGGGCAGCAATCAGCCCCAGCATTTT.

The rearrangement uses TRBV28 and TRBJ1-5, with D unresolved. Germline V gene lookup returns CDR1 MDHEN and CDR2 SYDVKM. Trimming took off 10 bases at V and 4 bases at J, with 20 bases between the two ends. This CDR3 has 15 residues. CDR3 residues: CATQPQRVGNQPQHF. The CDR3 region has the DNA TGTGCCACCCAACCCCAGAGGGTAGGTAATCAGCCCCAGCATTTT.

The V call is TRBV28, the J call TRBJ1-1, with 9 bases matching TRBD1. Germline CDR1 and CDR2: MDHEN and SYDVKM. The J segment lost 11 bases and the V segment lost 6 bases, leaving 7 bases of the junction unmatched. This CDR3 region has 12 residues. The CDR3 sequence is CASSGQGRVAFF. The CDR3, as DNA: TGTGCCAGCAGCGGACAGGGGCGCGTCGCTTTCTTT.

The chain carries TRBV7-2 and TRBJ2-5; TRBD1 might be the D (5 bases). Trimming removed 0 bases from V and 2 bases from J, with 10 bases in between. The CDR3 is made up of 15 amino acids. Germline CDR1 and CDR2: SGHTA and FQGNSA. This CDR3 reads CASSLAWTPQETQYF. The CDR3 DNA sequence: TGTGCCAGCAGCTTAGCCTGGACACCTCAAGAGACCCAGTACTTC. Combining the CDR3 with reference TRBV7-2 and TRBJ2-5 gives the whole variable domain GAGVSQSPSNKVTEKGKDVELRCDPISGHTALYWYRQSLGQGLEFLIYFQGNSAPDKSGLPSDRFSAERTGGSVSTLTIQRTQQEDSAVYLCASSLAWTPQETQYFGPGTRLLVL.

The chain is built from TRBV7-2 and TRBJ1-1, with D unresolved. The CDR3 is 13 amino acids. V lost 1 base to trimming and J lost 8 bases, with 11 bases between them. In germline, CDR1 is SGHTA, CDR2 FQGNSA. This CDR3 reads CASSLVEGLEAFF. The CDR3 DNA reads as TGTGCCAGCAGCTTAGTGGAGGGCCTCGAAGCTTTCTTT.

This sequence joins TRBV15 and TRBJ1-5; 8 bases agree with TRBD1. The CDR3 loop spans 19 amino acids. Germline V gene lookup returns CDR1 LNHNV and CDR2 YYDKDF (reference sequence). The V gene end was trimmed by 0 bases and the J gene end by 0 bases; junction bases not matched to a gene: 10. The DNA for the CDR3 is TGTGCCACCAGCAGAGAGGGGGGGACAGGAGTTTATAGCAATCAGCCCCAGCATTTT. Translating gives CATSREGGTGVYSNQPQHF.

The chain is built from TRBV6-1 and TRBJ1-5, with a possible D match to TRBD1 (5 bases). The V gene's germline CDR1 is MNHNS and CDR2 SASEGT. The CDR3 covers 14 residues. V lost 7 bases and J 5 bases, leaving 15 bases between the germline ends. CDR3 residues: CASNPSGLHQPQHF. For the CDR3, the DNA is TGTGCCAGCAACCCCTCGGGGCTCCATCAGCCCCAGCATTTT.

CDR3 sequence reads: CASSPPGQGVSPDEQYV. CDR3 in DNA: TGTGCCAGCAGCCCCCCTGGACAGGGCGTAAGTCCGGACGAGCAGTACGTC. The chain recombines TRBV5-6 with TRBJ2-7; TRBD1 matches at 8 bases. The CDR3 is 17 residues long. The V segment lost 4 bases and the J segment 5 bases; nucleotides outside the gene matches: 17. CDR1 and CDR2 from the germline V gene are SGHDT and YYEEEE.

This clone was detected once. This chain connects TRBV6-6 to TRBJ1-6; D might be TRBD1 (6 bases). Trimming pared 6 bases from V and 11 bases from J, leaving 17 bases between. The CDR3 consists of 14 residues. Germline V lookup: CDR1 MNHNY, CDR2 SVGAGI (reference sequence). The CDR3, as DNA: TGTGCCAGCAGCTTACAGGGCCCACCGCCACCCCTCCACTTT. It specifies CASSLQGPPPPLHF.

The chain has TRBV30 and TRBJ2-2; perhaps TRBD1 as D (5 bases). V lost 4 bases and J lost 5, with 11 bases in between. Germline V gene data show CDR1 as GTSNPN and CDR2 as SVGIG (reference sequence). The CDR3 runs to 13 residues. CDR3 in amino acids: CAWKKGKTGELFF. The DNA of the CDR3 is TGTGCCTGGAAGAAGGGGAAGACCGGGGAGCTGTTTTTT.